A selection of T cell receptor beta chains follows, all from one sample in a study of cytomegalovirus exposure and HLA in healthy donors. Here immunoSEQ multiplex PCR was the method, and the copy in TCRdb shows in-frame clones only, minus some. The table includes some 160,000 clones, around three quarters detected once. Sequenced: PBMCs. Source of these receptors: a man in his forties in good health and CMV-seronegative. The CDR3 runs from the conserved cysteine through the conserved F or W. D genes are given only for firm matches. Expanded clones get a size class; other rows say once, few or many, or leave the size out.

-	15	TRBD1	TRBJ2-2	TRBV5-5	TGTGCCAGCAGAGGACAGGGGGGTACCACCGGGGAGCTGTTTTTT	CASRGQGGTTGELFF
-	14	-	TRBJ2-2	TRBV4-1	TGCGCCAGCAGCCACGCCGCTAGCGAACGGGAGCTGTTTTTT	CASSHAASERELFF
-	16	TRBD2	TRBJ2-1	TRBV5-1	TGCGCCAGCAGCTCAGCGGGAGGGATTTCCTACAATGAGCAGTTCTTC	CASSSAGGISYNEQFF
-	15	TRBD2	TRBJ2-3	TRBV7-8	TGTGCCAGCAGCTCGACTAGCGGAATAACAGATACGCAGTATTTT	CASSSTSGITDTQYF
-	15	-	TRBJ2-3	TRBV28	TGTGCCAGCAGTTTATGGCAGGGGCTGACAGATACGCAGTATTTT	CASSLWQGLTDTQYF
-	16	-	TRBJ1-3	TRBV11-2	TGTGCCAGCAGCTTAGGGAACAGGGAGGGCGGAAACACCATATATTTT	CASSLGNREGGNTIYF
-	14	-	TRBJ1-5	TRBV18	TGTGCCAGCTCACCGACGGCGGGAGATCAGCCCCAGCATTTT	CASSPTAGDQPQHF
few	13	TRBD1	TRBJ1-2	TRBV29-1	TGCAGCGTCCTGACAGGGACTAACTATGGCTACACCTTC	CSVLTGTNYGYTF
-	14	TRBD1	TRBJ2-3	TRBV7-3	TGTGCCAGCAGTCGTGGACAGGGGATAGATACGCAGTATTTT	CASSRGQGIDTQYF
few	14	-	TRBJ2-7	TRBV27	TGTGCCAGCAGTTTATCCAGGGGGGCCTACGAGCAGTACTTC	CASSLSRGAYEQYF
-	17	TRBD2	TRBJ2-5	TRBV7-3	TGTGCCAGCAGCCGTGGGACTAGCGGGAGAAGCCAAGAGACCCAGTACTTC	CASSRGTSGRSQETQYF
-	10	-	TRBJ2-3	TRBV30	TGTGCCACCTACACAGATACGCAGTATTTT	CATYTDTQYF
-	14	TRBD2	TRBJ2-5	TRBV2	TGTGCCAGCAGTGAGGGGTGGGGGGGAGAGACCCAGTACTTC	CASSEGWGGETQYF
-	13	-	TRBJ1-5	TRBV5-1	TGCGCCAGCAGCTCTAATACAGGTCAGCCCCAGCATTTT	CASSSNTGQPQHF
-	19	TRBD2	TRBJ2-3	TRBV5-8	TGTGCCAGCAGCTTACAGGGGGCGGCTAGCGGGAGGACCACAGATACGCAGTATTTT	CASSLQGAASGRTTDTQYF
-	14	-	TRBJ2-5	TRBV5-1	TGCGCCAGCAGCTTGGCCTGGCCGGAGGAGACCCAGTACTTC	CASSLAWPEETQYF
-	16	TRBD1	TRBJ1-3	TRBV7-9	TGTGCCAGCAGCTCTACCGGGACAGCTGTTGGAAACACCATATATTTT	CASSSTGTAVGNTIYF
-	14	TRBD1	TRBJ1-2	TRBV4-1	TGCGCCAGCAGCCCAAGGAACGGACAGGGGGAATACACCTTC	CASSPRNGQGEYTF
-	15	TRBD1	TRBJ2-5	TRBV25-1	TGTGCCAGCAGTGATTTGGGGACAGACCAAGAGACCCAGTACTTC	CASSDLGTDQETQYF
few	14	-	TRBJ2-1	TRBV19	TGTGCCAGTAGTCCGTACAGAGATTACAATGAGCAGTTCTTC	CASSPYRDYNEQFF
-	15	-	TRBJ2-3	TRBV9	TGTGCCAGCAGCCCCGTAGCTCTGAGCACAGATACGCAGTATTTT	CASSPVALSTDTQYF
-	16	-	TRBJ2-7	TRBV15	TGTGCCACCAGCAGGGCCCCGACAGGAAGGGAAAACGAGCAGTACTTC	CATSRAPTGRENEQYF
-	14	-	TRBJ2-6	TRBV27	TGTGCCAGCAGTGGACAAGCTTGGGCCAACGGCCTGACTTTC	CASSGQAWANGLTF
-	14	-	TRBJ2-2	TRBV27	TGTGCCAGCAGTTTAGGCGGGGCCACCGGGGAGCTGTTTTTT	CASSLGGATGELFF
-	12	-	TRBJ2-7	TRBV28	TGTGCCAGCAGTTTAAACAGCTACGAGCAGTACTTC	CASSLNSYEQYF
-	14	-	TRBJ1-1	TRBV16	TGTGCCAGCAGCCCCCGGGGGTGGGACACTGAAGCTTTCTTT	CASSPRGWDTEAFF
-	14	-	TRBJ2-7	TRBV27	TGTGCCAGCAGTCCGAGACAGGTAGCTAACGAGCAGTACTTC	CASSPRQVANEQYF
-	16	TRBD2	TRBJ2-1	TRBV7-9	TGTGCCAGCAGCTTAGCGGGGGGTAGCGGGATCGTTGAGCAGTTCTTC	CASSLAGGSGIVEQFF
-	14	TRBD1	TRBJ2-7	TRBV28	TGTGCCAGCAGCAATGGACAGGCCACCAACGAGCAGTACTTC	CASSNGQATNEQYF
-	15	-	TRBJ2-5	TRBV6-1	TGTGCCAGCAGTGAAAGGGTAGCGCGGGAAGAGACCCAGTACTTC	CASSERVAREETQYF
-	15	-	TRBJ2-6	TRBV7-6	TGTGCCAGCAGCATGCCAGGGACTGGGGCCAACGTCCTGACTTTC	CASSMPGTGANVLTF
-	14	TRBD1	TRBJ1-4	TRBV5-1	TGCGCCAGCAGCTTGAGACAGGGGAACGAAAAACTGTTTTTT	CASSLRQGNEKLFF
few	14	TRBD1	TRBJ1-1	TRBV6-5	TGTGCCAGCAGACTCTCGACAGGGCCTTATGAAGCTTTCTTT	CASRLSTGPYEAFF
-	15	TRBD2	TRBJ2-1	TRBV18	TGTGCCAGCTCGCGGGGACTAGCGGGTCTTAAAGAGCAGTTCTTC	CASSRGLAGLKEQFF
-	12	-	TRBJ2-5	TRBV7-2	TGTGCCAGCAGCTTAGCCAGGGAGACCCAGTACTTC	CASSLARETQYF
few	11	-	TRBJ2-2	TRBV6-1	TGTGCCAGCCAGAACACCGGGGAGCTGTTTTTT	CASQNTGELFF
-	16	-	TRBJ1-5	TRBV7-8	TGTGCCAGCAGCTTAGGTCGGCAGGCCCTCAATCAGCCCCAGCATTTT	CASSLGRQALNQPQHF
-	16	-	TRBJ2-3	TRBV7-9	TGTGCCAGCAGCTTAAGAGCGTCAGCTAGCACAGATACGCAGTATTTT	CASSLRASASTDTQYF
once	14	TRBD2	TRBJ2-1	TRBV29-1	TGCAGCGTGGACCGGACTAGCGCCTATAATGAGCAGTTCTTC	CSVDRTSAYNEQFF
-	15	TRBD2	TRBJ2-2	TRBV27	TGTGCCACCCAGCGGATAGCGGGAGGCACCGGGGAGCTGTTTTTT	CATQRIAGGTGELFF
-	16	TRBD2	TRBJ2-3	TRBV11-2	TGTGCCAGCAGCCGACGACTAGCGGGAGACCCAGATACGCAGTATTTT	CASSRRLAGDPDTQYF
few	16	TRBD2	TRBJ2-1	TRBV7-3	TGTGCCAGCAGCTCCAGACTAGCGGAGTCCTACAATGAGCAGTTCTTC	CASSSRLAESYNEQFF
-	13	-	TRBJ1-2	TRBV9	TGTGCCAGCACCGCCTCAGCTAACTATGGCTACACCTTC	CASTASANYGYTF
-	13	TRBD1	TRBJ2-7	TRBV6-1	TGTGCCAGCAGGCGGACAGGGGCCTACGAGCAGTACTTC	CASRRTGAYEQYF
once	12	-	TRBJ2-1	TRBV7-9	TGTTCCAGCAGCTCGACAGTTCGCGGTCAGTTCTTC	CSSSSTVRGQFF
-	14	-	TRBJ1-3	TRBV19	TGTGCCACCTCCTCCCTTAACTCTGGAAACACCATATATTTT	CATSSLNSGNTIYF
-	20	TRBD2	TRBJ2-4	TRBV27	TGTGCCAGCAGTTCCTCTCTACTAGCGGGAGGGGGGCTAGCCAAAAACATTCAGTACTTC	CASSSSLLAGGGLAKNIQYF
-	14	TRBD1	TRBJ2-2	TRBV2	TGTGCCACCGGACAGGGGCCGGGCACCGGGGAGCTGTTTTTT	CATGQGPGTGELFF
few	15	TRBD1	TRBJ2-7	TRBV29-1	TGCAGCGGAAGAAACGGGACAGGCTACGGCTACGAGCAGTACTTC	CSGRNGTGYGYEQYF
few	13	TRBD1	TRBJ2-7	TRBV29-1	TGCAGCGTAGGTACCGGGACAGCCTACGAGCAGTACTTC	CSVGTGTAYEQYF
-	13	-	TRBJ2-7	TRBV19	TGTGCCAGTAGTATAACAGCGGTGGGAGAGCAGTACTTC	CASSITAVGEQYF
-	13	-	TRBJ1-2	TRBV19	TGTGCCAGTAGTATCGGTTCATCTCTTGGCTACACCTTC	CASSIGSSLGYTF
once	16	TRBD2	TRBJ2-7	TRBV7-9	TGTGCCAGCAGCGGAACGGGCGGGAGCTACTCCTACGAGCAGTACTTC	CASSGTGGSYSYEQYF
-	16	TRBD2	TRBJ2-5	TRBV27	TGTGCCAGCAGTCCGGAAATCGGCGGGAGGGGAGAGACCCAGTACTTC	CASSPEIGGRGETQYF